This T cell receptor beta chain derives from a study of blood T cells in healthy people across ages. A second PCR of about 7 to 11 cycles used a sample-barcoded 5' primer and a J-beta primer mix. Each cDNA molecule received a tag from a template-switch adaptor that had 12 random nucleotides. TCRdb re-analysed the 5' RACE reads in MiXCR, keeping a single row per CDR3 protein. The sample has about 800,000 distinct CDR3 sequences, just under 25% seen once; the top ten hold under 4%. The same specimen was also included in a second study, on T cells of mothers and their children. That work contributes: Material was donated by three healthy Caucasian mothers and their six children. Some 2.7 million TCR beta reads per child versus over 10 million per mother. The overlap seen between related mothers and children slightly exceeded that of unrelated pairs, though not significantly.

The material sequenced was blood. This receptor was obtained from a boy aged 10-17 years in good health.

CDR3 nucleotide sequence: TGTGCCACCAGCAGATCCGACAGGGACGATGAAAAACTGTTTTTT. It is translated as CATSRSDRDDEKLFF. The rearrangement joins TRBV15 to TRBJ1-4; TRBD1 matches 7 bases. Germline lookup yields CDR1 LNHNV and CDR2 YYDKDF (reference sequence). The V gene end was trimmed by 2 bases and the J gene end by 6 bases; junction bases not matched to a gene: 6. The CDR3 covers 15 residues.